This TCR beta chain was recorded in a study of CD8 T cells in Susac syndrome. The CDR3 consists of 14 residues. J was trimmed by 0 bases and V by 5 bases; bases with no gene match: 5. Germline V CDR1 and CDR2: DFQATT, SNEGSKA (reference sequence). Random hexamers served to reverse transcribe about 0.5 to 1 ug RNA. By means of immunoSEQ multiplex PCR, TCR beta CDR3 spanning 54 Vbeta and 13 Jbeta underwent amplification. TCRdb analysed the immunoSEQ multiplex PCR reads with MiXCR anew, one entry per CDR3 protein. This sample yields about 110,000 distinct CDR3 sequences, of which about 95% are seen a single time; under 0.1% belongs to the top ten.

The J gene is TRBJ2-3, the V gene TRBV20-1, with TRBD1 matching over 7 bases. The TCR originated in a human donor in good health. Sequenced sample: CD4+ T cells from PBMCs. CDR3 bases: TGCAGTGCTTTCCGGGACAGAAGCACAGATACGCAGTATTTT. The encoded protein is CSAFRDRSTDTQYF.